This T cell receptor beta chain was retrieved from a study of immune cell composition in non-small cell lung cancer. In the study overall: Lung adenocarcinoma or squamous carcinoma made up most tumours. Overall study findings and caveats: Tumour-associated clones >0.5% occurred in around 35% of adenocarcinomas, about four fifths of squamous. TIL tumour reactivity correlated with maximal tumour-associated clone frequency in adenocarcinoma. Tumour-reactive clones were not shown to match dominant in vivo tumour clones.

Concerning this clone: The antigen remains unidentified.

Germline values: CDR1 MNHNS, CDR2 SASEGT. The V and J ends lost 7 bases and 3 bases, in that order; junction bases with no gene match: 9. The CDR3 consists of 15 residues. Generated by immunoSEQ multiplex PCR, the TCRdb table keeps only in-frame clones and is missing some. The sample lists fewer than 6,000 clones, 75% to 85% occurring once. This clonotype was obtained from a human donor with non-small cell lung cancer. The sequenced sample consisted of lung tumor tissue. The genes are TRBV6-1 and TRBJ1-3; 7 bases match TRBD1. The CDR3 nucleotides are TGTGCCAGCACCTCGGGACAGACTCTTGGAAACACCATATATTTT. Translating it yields CASTSGQTLGNTIYF.